The T cell receptor (beta chain) described here comes from a study of cytomegalovirus exposure and HLA in healthy donors. The CDR3 is made up of 15 amino acids. The germline V gene has CDR1 MNHNY and CDR2 SVGAGI (reference sequence). The V end lost 0 bases, the J end lost 2 bases, and 11 bases lay between the germline ends. The PCR used 60 Vbeta and 13 Jbeta primers. Assay used: immunoSEQ multiplex PCR; TCRdb lists only in-frame clones, some missing. This sample yields 100,000 to 150,000 clones, of which less than 80% are seen a single time; around 2.1% belongs to the top ten. What was sequenced was PBMCs. The chain carries TRBV6-6 and TRBJ2-7; a possible D gene is TRBD1 (5 bases). This receptor was identified in a man aged 50 or older in good health and CMV-seronegative. CDR3 residues: CASSYSDLGPYEQYF. DNA for the CDR3: TGTGCCAGCAGTTACTCGGATCTGGGGCCCTACGAGCAGTACTTC.